This TCR beta chain was observed in a study of blood T cell repertoires in COVID-19. As for the study in general: Sites in the United States, Italy and Spain provided acute and convalescent COVID-19 samples. T cells, B-cell-depleted T cells, or PBMCs provided the cDNA or gDNA that served as material.

V dropped 5 bases and J dropped 4 bases, with 22 bases sitting between them. The CDR3 totals 16 residues. Seattle patient enrollment occurred during active infection, with longitudinal follow-up thereafter. Methods used by the authors: The authors estimated nucleated cell counts from reference gene primer amplification. Clones were read by immunoSEQ multiplex PCR, and TCRdb kept only the in-frame ones, dropping some. Clone size and V and J calls were adopted from that table, with D and trimming inferred from the DNA. The sample has under 300,000 clones, about 93% seen once; the top ten hold approximately 0.8%.

V is TRBV5-3 and J is TRBJ2-7, with D maybe TRBD1 (6 bases). TRBV5-3 is filed as an ORF, its function uncertain. The TCR was taken from a man aged 25 to 45 with COVID-19, enrolled during active disease. Sequenced input: peripheral blood. The CDR3 region is CARRPCGRGSLYEQYF. The CDR3 DNA reads as TGTGCCAGAAGACCATGCGGCAGGGGTTCTTTATACGAGCAGTACTTC.